This T cell receptor (beta chain) emerged from a study of cytomegalovirus exposure and HLA in healthy donors. Overall study: Previous work identified 100 million or so unique TCR beta sequences from about 200 million T cells. Study-wide results and limits: A later analysis linked around 17,000 TCR beta sequences to HLA alleles at 0.05 false discovery rate.

With respect to this clone: Its target is not known.

Researchers ran the PCR with 60 Vbeta and 13 Jbeta primers. Libraries were prepared by immunoSEQ multiplex PCR; TCRdb keeps only in-frame clonotypes and omits some of them. This sample has 150,000 to 200,000 clones, with approximately 82% found just once. V lost 2 bases, J lost 5 bases, and 13 bases lay in between. This CDR3 spans 14 amino acids. Germline CDR1 is WNHNN and CDR2 is SYGVQD (reference sequence). The rearrangement joins TRBV10-1 to TRBJ2-7; TRBD2 might be the D (6 bases). The sequenced sample was PBMCs. The sequence derives from a middle-aged woman in good health and CMV-seropositive. The CDR3 DNA reads as TGCGCCAGCAGTGAGGGGGGGTTTGGGAACGAGCAGTACTTC. Residues: CASSEGGFGNEQYF.